The 16 T cell receptor beta chains below all came from one sample that was sequenced in a study of shared clonotypes between healthy human individuals. Repertoires were generated with immunoSEQ multiplex PCR, while TCRdb's copy carries only in-frame clones and drops some. This sample has about 490,000 clones, with 65% to 80% found just once. Sequences were obtained from PBMCs. These receptors were obtained from a woman aged 40 to 50 in good health. Some clones in this sample may be carry-over from other donors' samples.

This clone was seen a few times. CDR3 in amino acids: CASSSQGTEAFF. The CDR3 coding sequence is TGTGCCAGCAGTTCGCAGGGGACTGAAGCTTTCTTT. J is TRBJ1-1 and V is TRBV27, with D perhaps TRBD1 (6 bases). V was cut by 4 bases and J by 5 bases, with 8 bases left in between. The V gene's germline CDR1 is MNHEY and CDR2 SMNVEV (reference sequence). This CDR3 region has 12 residues.

The chain links TRBV27 to TRBJ1-2; TRBD1 agrees at 10 bases. The CDR3 loop spans 14 amino acids. V lost 4 bases, J lost 8 bases, and 7 bases stayed unmatched. Germline loops: CDR1 MNHEY, CDR2 SMNVEV (reference sequence). The CDR3 region has the DNA TGTGCCAGCAGTTGGGGGACAGGGGTGGGAGGCTACACCTTC. Its translation is CASSWGTGVGGYTF.

This chain joins TRBV6-1 and TRBJ1-5, with D possibly matching TRBD1 (5 bases). Deletions cut 2 bases from V and 4 bases from J, with 12 bases between. The CDR3 is 15 residues long. Germline V gene sequence: CDR1 MNHNS, CDR2 SASEGT. Written as DNA, the CDR3 is TGTGCCAGCAGTGAAATGGGGCAGGCGAATCAGCCCCAGCATTTT. This sequence encodes CASSEMGQANQPQHF.

V usage is TRBV19 and J usage is TRBJ1-2; 7 nucleotides line up with TRBD1. Germline loops: CDR1 LNHDA, CDR2 SQIVND (reference sequence). This CDR3 contains 13 residues. The trim removed 8 bases at V and 5 bases at J, leaving 8 bases unmatched. The CDR3 DNA follows: TGTGCCAGTGCGACAGGGCTTCCTTATGGCTACACCTTC. This encodes CASATGLPYGYTF.

The rearrangement joins TRBV27 to TRBJ2-1; 7 bases fit TRBD1. The CDR3 runs to 14 residues. Germline assignment: CDR1 MNHEY and CDR2 SMNVEV (reference sequence). The junction had 9 bases not matched to a gene; V was cut back by 7 bases and J by 6 bases. CDR3 bases: TGTGCCAGCAACCCGGACAGGCCGGGCAATGAGCAGTTCTTC. The encoded protein is CASNPDRPGNEQFF.

This sequence joins TRBV7-9 and TRBJ2-1, with D tentatively TRBD1 or TRBD2 (5 bases each). Looked up from germline, CDR1 is SEHNR and CDR2 is FQNEAQ (reference sequence). Trimming removed 1 base at V and 6 bases at J, with 19 bases between. CDR3 length equals 17 residues. CDR3 amino acids: CASSLVVLGTGINEQFF. The CDR3 DNA is TGTGCCAGCAGCTTAGTGGTGTTGGGGACGGGGATCAATGAGCAGTTCTTC.

On this clone itself: A far larger clone is just one base off, so this is likely a read error. The chain has TRBV5-1 and TRBJ2-1; perhaps TRBD2 as D (5 bases). CDR3 length equals 15 residues. Germline V lookup: CDR1 SGHRS, CDR2 YFSETQ. CDR3 sequence: CASSLRRAQMGERFF. CDR3 bases: TGCGCCAGCAGCTTGAGGCGGGCCCAGATGGGTGAGCGGTTCTTC.

The chain recombines TRBV5-3 with TRBJ2-3, with TRBD2 matching over 12 bases. TRBV5-3 is reported as an ORF; its role is uncertain. Trimming at V came to 3 bases and at J to 4 bases, leaving 6 bases not matched to a gene. There are 16 residues in the CDR3. CDR3 loop: CARSSTSGRTSDTQYF. Written as DNA, the CDR3 is TGTGCCAGAAGCTCAACTAGCGGGAGGACGTCAGATACGCAGTATTTT.

The CDR3 sequence: CASSHATSGNTHGTDTQYF. CDR3 DNA: TGTGCCAGCAGCCACGCGACTAGCGGGAACACCCATGGCACAGATACGCAGTATTTT. This chain connects TRBV4-2 to TRBJ2-3; TRBD2 aligns across 11 bases. Trimming removed 3 bases from V and 1 base from J; junction bases left unmatched: 12. This CDR3 is 19 amino acids long. Germline V lookup: CDR1 LGHNA, CDR2 YNFKEQ.

The chain uses TRBV28 and TRBJ1-3; TRBD1 aligns across 10 bases. From germline, CDR1 is MDHEN and CDR2 SYDVKM. V lost 7 bases and J lost 8; bases outside the gene matches: 5. CDR3 length: 13 amino acids. CDR3 in amino acids: CASTPGQGYTIYF. For the CDR3, the DNA is TGTGCCAGCACCCCGGGACAGGGGTACACCATATATTTT. The whole variable domain, remainder taken from reference TRBV28 and TRBJ1-3, is DVKVTQSSRYLVKRTGEKVFLECVQDMDHENMFWYRQDPGLGLRLIYFSYDVKMKEKGDIPEGYSVSREKKERFSLILESASTNQTSMYLCASTPGQGYTIYFGEGSWLTVV.

The chain couples TRBV5-4 to TRBJ2-3, with D unresolved. With 1 base removed from V and 3 bases from J, the gap between germline ends came to 6 bases. This CDR3 region has 13 residues. In germline, CDR1 is SGHNT, CDR2 YYREEE (reference sequence). CDR3 in amino acids: CASSLQTTDTQYF. The CDR3 DNA sequence: TGTGCCAGCAGCTTGCAGACAACAGATACGCAGTATTTT.

Here the CDR3 DNA reads TGTGCCAGCAGTGAAGGGTATGGCTACACCTTC. Protein: CASSEGYGYTF. The chain has TRBV6-1 and TRBJ1-2, with unresolved D. Germline CDR1 is MNHNS and CDR2 is SASEGT. Trimming removed 1 base from V and 5 bases from J, with 2 bases in between. This CDR3 is built from 11 residues.

This clone has more than one count but fewer than ten. The chain carries TRBV4-3 and TRBJ2-7; 9 bases align to TRBD1. Unmatched junction bases numbered 8, after V lost 1 base and J lost 4 bases. Germline CDR1 and CDR2: LGHNA and YSLEER. The CDR3 covers 16 residues. The CDR3 nucleotides read TGCGCCAGCAGCCAAGCTTTCGCGGACAGGGGATACGAGCAGTACTTC. Protein product: CASSQAFADRGYEQYF.

Concerning this clone itself: Other DNA sequences in the sample encode the same CDR3. J is TRBJ2-7 and V is TRBV19; TRBD1 matches 7 bases. CDR1 is LNHDA and CDR2 is SQIVND in the germline V gene (reference sequence). The CDR3 covers 13 residues. The ends lost 6 bases at V and 0 bases at J; junction bases unmatched: 2. Here the CDR3 reads CASSRQGSYEQYF. The CDR3 DNA reads as TGTGCCAGTAGCCGACAGGGCTCCTACGAGCAGTACTTC.

The chain recombines TRBV7-2 with TRBJ2-7; TRBD2 matches 10 bases. Germline CDR1 reads SGHTA; CDR2 reads FQGNSA. CDR3 length: 14 amino acids. Trimming took 5 bases from V and 2 from J; bases not matched to a gene: 3. This CDR3 reads CASSHGTSAYEQYF. CDR3 in DNA: TGTGCCAGCAGCCATGGGACTAGCGCCTACGAGCAGTACTTC.

The chain links TRBV11-2 to TRBJ2-3; 7 bases match TRBD2. V shed 0 bases, J shed 8 bases, and the junction held 8 bases outside the gene matches. The germline V gene encodes CDR1 SGHAT and CDR2 FQNNGV. The CDR3 is 15 residues long. The CDR3 bases are TGTGCCAGCAGCTTAGATACGGGGGGAGAAGGTACGCAGTATTTT. Its protein product is CASSLDTGGEGTQYF.